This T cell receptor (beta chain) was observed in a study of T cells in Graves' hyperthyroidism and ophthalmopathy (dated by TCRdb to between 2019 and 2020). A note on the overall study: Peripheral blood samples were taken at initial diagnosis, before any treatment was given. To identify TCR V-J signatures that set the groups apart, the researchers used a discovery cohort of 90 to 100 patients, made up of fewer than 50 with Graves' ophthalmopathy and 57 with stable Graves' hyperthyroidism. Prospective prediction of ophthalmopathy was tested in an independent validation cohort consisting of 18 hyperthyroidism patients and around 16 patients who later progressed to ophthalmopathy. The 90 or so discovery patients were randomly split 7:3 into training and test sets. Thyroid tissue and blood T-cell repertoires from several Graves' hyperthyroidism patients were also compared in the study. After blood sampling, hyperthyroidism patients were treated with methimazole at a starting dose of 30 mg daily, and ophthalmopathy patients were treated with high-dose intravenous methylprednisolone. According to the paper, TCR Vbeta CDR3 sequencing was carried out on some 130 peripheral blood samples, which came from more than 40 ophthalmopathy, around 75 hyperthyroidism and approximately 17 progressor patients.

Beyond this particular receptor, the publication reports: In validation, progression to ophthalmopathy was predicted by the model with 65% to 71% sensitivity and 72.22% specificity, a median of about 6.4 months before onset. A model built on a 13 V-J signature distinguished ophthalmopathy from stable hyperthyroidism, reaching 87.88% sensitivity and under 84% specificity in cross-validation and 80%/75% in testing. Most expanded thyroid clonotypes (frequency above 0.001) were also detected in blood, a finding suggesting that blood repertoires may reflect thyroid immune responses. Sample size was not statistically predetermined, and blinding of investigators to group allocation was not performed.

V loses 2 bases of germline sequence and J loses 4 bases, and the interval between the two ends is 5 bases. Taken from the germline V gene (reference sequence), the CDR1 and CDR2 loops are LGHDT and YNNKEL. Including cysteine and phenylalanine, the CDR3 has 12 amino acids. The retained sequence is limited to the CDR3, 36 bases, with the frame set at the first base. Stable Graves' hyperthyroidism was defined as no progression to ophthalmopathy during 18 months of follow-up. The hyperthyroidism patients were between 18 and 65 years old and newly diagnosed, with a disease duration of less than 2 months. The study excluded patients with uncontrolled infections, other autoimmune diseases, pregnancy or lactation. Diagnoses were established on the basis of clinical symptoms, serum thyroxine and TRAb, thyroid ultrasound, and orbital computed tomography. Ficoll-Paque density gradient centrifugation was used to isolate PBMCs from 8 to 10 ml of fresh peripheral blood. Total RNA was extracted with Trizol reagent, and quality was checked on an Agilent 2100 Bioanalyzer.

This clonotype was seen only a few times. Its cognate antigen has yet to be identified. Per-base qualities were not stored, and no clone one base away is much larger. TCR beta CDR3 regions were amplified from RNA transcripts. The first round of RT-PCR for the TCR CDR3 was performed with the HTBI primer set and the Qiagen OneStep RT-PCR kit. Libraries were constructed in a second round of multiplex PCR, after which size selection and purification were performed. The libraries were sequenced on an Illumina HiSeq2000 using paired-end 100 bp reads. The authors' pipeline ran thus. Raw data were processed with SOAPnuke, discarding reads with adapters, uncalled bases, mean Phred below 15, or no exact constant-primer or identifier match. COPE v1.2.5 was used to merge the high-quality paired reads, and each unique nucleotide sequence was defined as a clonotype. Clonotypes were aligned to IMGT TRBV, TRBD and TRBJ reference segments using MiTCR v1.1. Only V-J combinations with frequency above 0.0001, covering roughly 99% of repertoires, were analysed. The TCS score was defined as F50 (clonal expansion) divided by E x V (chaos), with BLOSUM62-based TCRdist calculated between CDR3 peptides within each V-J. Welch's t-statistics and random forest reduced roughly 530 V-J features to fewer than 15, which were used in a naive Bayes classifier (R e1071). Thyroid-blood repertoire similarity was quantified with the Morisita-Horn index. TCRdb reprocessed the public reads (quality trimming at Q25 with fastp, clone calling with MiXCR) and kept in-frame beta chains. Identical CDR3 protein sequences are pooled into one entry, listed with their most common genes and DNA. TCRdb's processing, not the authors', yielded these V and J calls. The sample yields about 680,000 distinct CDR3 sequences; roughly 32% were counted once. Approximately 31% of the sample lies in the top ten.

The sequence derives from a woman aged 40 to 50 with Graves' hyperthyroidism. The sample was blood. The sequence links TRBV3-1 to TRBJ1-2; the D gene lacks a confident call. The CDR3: CASSQPVYGYTF. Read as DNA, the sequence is TGTGCCAGCAGCCAACCCGTCTATGGCTACACCTTC. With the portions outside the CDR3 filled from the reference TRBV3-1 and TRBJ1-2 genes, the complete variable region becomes DTAVSQTPKYLVTQMGNDKSIKCEQNLGHDTMYWYKQDSKKFLKIMFSYNNKELIINETVPNRFSPKSPDKAHLNLHINSLELGDSAVYFCASSQPVYGYTFGSGTRLTVV.